This is a list of T cell receptor beta chains from one sample in a study of blood T cell repertoires in COVID-19. TCRdb keeps only in-frame clones here, not all; method: immunoSEQ multiplex PCR. The sample carries more than 65,000 clones, 79% recorded once. Sequencing used peripheral blood. The source of these receptors is a woman between 45 and 60 years old with acute or convalescent COVID-19. CDR3s include the opening cysteine and the closing phenylalanine or tryptophan. Each record gives: D gene, clone size, J gene, V gene, CDR3 protein, CDR3 DNA. D genes are given only for firm matches. Only some rows state a clone size, as once, few, many or a class for expanded clones.

>-|-|TRBJ2-7|TRBV4-3
CASSQEGLPWEVPTYEQYF
TGCGCCAGCAGCCAAGAAGGGCTACCTTGGGAGGTACCCACCTACGAGCAGTACTTC
>-|-|TRBJ2-5|TRBV5-1
CASSNGVKQETQYF
TGCGCCAGCAGCAACGGAGTAAAACAAGAGACCCAGTACTTC
>TRBD1|many|TRBJ1-6|TRBV9
CASSEGQGYSPLHF
TGTGCCAGCAGTGAGGGACAGGGTTATTCACCCCTCCACTTT
>TRBD1|-|TRBJ1-1|TRBV6-5
CASKTKDRLNTEAFF
TGTGCCAGCAAGACCAAGGACAGGCTGAACACTGAAGCTTTCTTT
>-|-|TRBJ1-3|TRBV7-8
CASSPAGDSGNTIYF
TGTGCCAGCAGCCCCGCGGGGGACTCTGGAAACACCATATATTTT
>TRBD1|few|TRBJ2-1|TRBV29-1
CSVEGGQGANEQFF
TGCAGCGTTGAAGGGGGACAGGGGGCGAATGAGCAGTTCTTC
>-|-|TRBJ2-7|TRBV3-1/TRBV3-2
CASSPGNLFYYEQYF
TGTGCCAGCAGCCCAGGGAACTTATTCTATTACGAGCAGTACTTC
>TRBD1|-|TRBJ1-1|TRBV5-5
CASSPGQVGDTEAFF
TGTGCCAGCAGCCCAGGACAGGTCGGGGACACTGAAGCTTTCTTT
>-|once|TRBJ2-2|TRBV7-2
CASSLDSRNTGELFF
TGTGCCAGCAGCTTAGACTCCCGGAACACCGGGGAGCTGTTTTTT
>TRBD2|-|TRBJ2-1|TRBV11-2
CASGRTSGYNEQFF
TGTGCCAGCGGTAGGACTAGCGGATACAATGAGCAGTTCTTC
>-|few|TRBJ2-7|TRBV19
CASTLPGALTYEQYF
TGTGCCAGTACCCTACCAGGGGCCCTCACCTACGAGCAGTACTTC
>-|-|TRBJ1-3|TRBV6-6
CASSRGQSSGNTIYF
TGTGCCAGCAGCCGGGGACAATCCTCTGGAAACACCATATATTTT
>TRBD2|-|TRBJ2-1|TRBV11-3
CASSFGGSYNEQFF
TGTGCCAGCAGTTTCGGGGGGTCCTACAATGAGCAGTTCTTC
>TRBD1|-|TRBJ1-4|TRBV5-1
CASSRWGQGAEEKLFF
TGCGCCAGCAGCCGCTGGGGACAGGGGGCAGAGGAAAAACTGTTTTTT
>TRBD1|-|TRBJ2-3|TRBV28
CASSPGTGMTDTQYF
TGTGCCAGCAGTCCCGGGACAGGGATGACAGATACGCAGTATTTT
>-|-|TRBJ2-3|TRBV6-5
CASSLRSWGTDTQYF
TGTGCCAGCAGTCTGAGGTCCTGGGGCACAGATACGCAGTATTTT
>-|-|TRBJ2-1|TRBV6-1
CASSEVAGFNEQFF
TGTGCCAGCAGTGAGGTGGCAGGGTTTAATGAGCAGTTCTTC
>-|-|TRBJ2-5|TRBV3-1/TRBV3-2
CASSQGTSRGAETQYF
TGTGCCAGCAGCCAAGGTACTAGCAGGGGGGCGGAGACCCAGTACTTC
>-|-|TRBJ1-1|TRBV29-1
CSVEDYSNTEAFF
TGCAGCGTTGAAGATTACTCGAACACTGAAGCTTTCTTT
>TRBD2|-|TRBJ2-1|TRBV5-1
CASSLLAGEYNEQFF
TGCGCCAGCAGCTTGTTGGCGGGGGAGTACAATGAGCAGTTCTTC
>-|-|TRBJ1-5|TRBV2
CASRPGHFSQPQHF
TGTGCCAGCAGACCGGGACATTTCTCTCAGCCCCAGCATTTT
>-|-|TRBJ2-7|TRBV6-5
CASSYGQGSYEQYF
TGTGCCAGCAGTTACGGCCAGGGCTCCTACGAGCAGTACTTC
>TRBD2|-|TRBJ2-2|TRBV4-2
CASSHPRGGETGELFF
TGTGCCAGCAGCCATCCCCGGGGGGGGGAAACCGGGGAGCTGTTTTTT
>-|few|TRBJ1-4|TRBV5-1
CASSSRGGGEKLFF
TGCGCCAGCAGCTCACGTGGGGGCGGTGAAAAACTGTTTTTT
>TRBD2|-|TRBJ2-3|TRBV10-3
CAINLSAMGLAGVEDTQYF
TGTGCCATCAATTTATCGGCGATGGGACTAGCGGGAGTTGAAGATACGCAGTATTTT
>TRBD2|few|TRBJ2-1|TRBV7-2
CASSSTASGRSYNEQFF
TGTGCCAGCAGCTCTACGGCTAGCGGGAGATCCTACAATGAGCAGTTCTTC
>-|many|TRBJ2-7|TRBV7-2
CASSLGAYEQYF
TGTGCCAGCAGCTTAGGAGCCTACGAGCAGTACTTC
>TRBD2|-|TRBJ2-1|TRBV27
CASSLTPWGSGGARYNEQFF
TGTGCCAGCAGTTTAACCCCCTGGGGTAGCGGGGGGGCCAGGTACAATGAGCAGTTCTTC
>TRBD1|-|TRBJ2-3|TRBV12-3/TRBV12-4
CASGQADTQYF
TGTGCCAGCGGACAGGCAGATACGCAGTATTTT
>-|-|TRBJ2-2|TRBV27
CASSPTLASGELFF
TGTGCCAGCAGCCCAACACTAGCTTCCGGGGAGCTGTTTTTT
>TRBD1|-|TRBJ2-7|TRBV19
CASSASTGEVYEQYF
TGTGCCAGTAGTGCCTCGACAGGGGAGGTCTACGAGCAGTACTTC
>-|-|TRBJ1-6|TRBV27
CASSLSSLQPLHF
TGTGCCAGCAGTTTATCGTCATTACAGCCCCTCCACTTT